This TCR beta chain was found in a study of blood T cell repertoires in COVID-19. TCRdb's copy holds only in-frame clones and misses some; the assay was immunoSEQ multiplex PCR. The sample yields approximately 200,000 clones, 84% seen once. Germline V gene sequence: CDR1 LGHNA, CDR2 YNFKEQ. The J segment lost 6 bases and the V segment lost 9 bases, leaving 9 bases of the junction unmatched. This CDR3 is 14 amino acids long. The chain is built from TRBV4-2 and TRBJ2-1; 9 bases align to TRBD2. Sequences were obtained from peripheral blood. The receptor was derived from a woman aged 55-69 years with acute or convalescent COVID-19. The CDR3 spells CASSSGGSANEQFF. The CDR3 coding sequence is TGTGCCAGTAGTAGCGGGGGCTCGGCCAATGAGCAGTTCTTC.